This TCR beta chain was identified in a study of T cell repertoires in urothelial bladder cancer (dated by TCRdb to about 2019). Notes on the research overall: Of the roughly twelve resected lesions, three were clinical stage cT0, three were cTa, three were cT1 and three were cT2 or greater. TCR repertoire clonality in bladder tumors was compared with TCR repertoire clonality in benign bladder inflammation. A total of around 12 patients who had bladder lesions and were undergoing transurethral resection were prospectively identified. Around 12 resected bladder lesions, made up of urothelial carcinoma (UC+) and benign (UC-) specimens, were studied. The research as a whole found: A median tumor infiltrating lymphocyte percentage of 1.5% to 2% was observed in carcinoma specimens, compared with about 12% in benign specimens. In carcinoma specimens, one T-cell clone made up as much as 17% of infiltrating lymphocytes, versus around 2.1% in benign specimens. Urothelial carcinoma specimens had fewer T cells than benign specimens, with medians of about 5,000 and 25,000.

The germline V gene supplies CDR1 MNHNS and CDR2 SASEGT. V lost 8 bases and J lost 6 bases; the stretch between them is 8 bases long. Measured from the cysteine to the phenylalanine, the CDR3 is 10 residues long. Here the CDR3 DNA is all that survives: 30 bases in frame from base 1. Specimens classed as benign (UC-) were resected bladder lesions that contained no urothelial carcinoma. Bladder lesion specimens were collected at transurethral resection and stored at -80C. DNA was extracted from bladder specimens collected at transurethral resection. Remarks on this clone: Its antigen target is currently unknown. Base qualities are not provided; no much larger clone lies one nucleotide away.

The TCR beta chain CDR3 region was sequenced with the immunoSEQ assay. The study's own analysis went as follows. For every specimen, the T-cell fraction, clonal dominance and maximum TCR clone frequency were calculated. Entries here come from immuneACCESS through TCRdb and include only in-frame sequences with V and J called. Some clones fail to appear in such tables; in the studies checked, an unresolved V gene covers under half of the shortfall, and the cause of the remainder is unknown. The D gene and trimming were derived from the DNA, and the V and J assignments and clone size from that table. The sample table shows approximately 11,000 clones, and 68% are seen once. The ten largest clones take up 5.5% to 8% of the sample.

The V and J segments used are TRBV6-1 and TRBJ2-7; no confident D gene assignment can be made. Material: tumor-infiltrating cells from bladder cancer. This receptor was obtained from a human donor with a benign inflammatory bladder lesion. This receptor has the CDR3 CASRWVEQYF. The nucleotide sequence reads as follows: TGTGCCAGCCGATGGGTCGAGCAGTACTTC.